The 5 T cell receptor beta chains below all came from one sample that was sequenced in a study of human T cells and chemical hapten exposure. TCRdb ran MiXCR on the RACE reads and lists one entry per CDR3 protein. The sample comprises about 84,000 distinct CDR3 sequences, roughly 10% of which are singletons, and 3.7% rests with the top ten. Time point meaning: patch test 3, about 24 weeks after DPC sensitization. Noted treatment: therapeutic diphenylcyclopropenone sensitization with weekly scalp DPC. The material was whole blood, obtained in connection with sensitization to the hapten diphenylcyclopropenone (DPC). The origin of the receptors is a woman aged 50 to 60 with alopecia areata. Some clones in this sample may be carry-over from other donors' samples.

This clonotype appeared many times. The V and J genes are TRBV5-1 and TRBJ2-1; 8 bases fit TRBD2. Germline CDR1 and CDR2: SGHRS and YFSETQ. This CDR3 spans 15 amino acids. Unmatched junction bases numbered 10, after V lost 1 base and J lost 10 bases. The CDR3 bases are TGCGCCAGCAGCTTGAGCGGACTAGCAGAAGGAGAGCAGTTCTTC. It yields the protein CASSLSGLAEGEQFF. The whole variable domain, filled in from reference TRBV5-1 and TRBJ2-1, reads KAGVTQTPRYLIKTRGQQVTLSCSPISGHRSVSWYQQTPGQGLQFLFEYFSETQRNKGNFPGRFSGRQFSNSRSEMNVSTLELGDSALYLCASSLSGLAEGEQFFGPGTRLTVL.

At least ten counts were recorded for this clonotype. The V and J genes are TRBV7-2 and TRBJ2-3; 12 positions match TRBD2. Germline assignment: CDR1 SGHTA and CDR2 FQGNSA. The CDR3 is 18 amino acids. Trimming at V came to 4 bases and at J to 4 bases, leaving 12 bases not matched to a gene. The CDR3 bases are TGTGCCAGCAGCTACCTACCCCTAGCGGGAGGGTTCGCAGATACGCAGTATTTT. It translates to CASSYLPLAGGFADTQYF.

This clonotype has at least ten counts. The chain employs TRBV9 and TRBJ2-7; D is undetermined. The CDR3 runs 15 residues. The V gene lost 2 bases and the J gene lost 6 bases, with 18 bases spanning the gap. Per germline, CDR1 SGDLS and CDR2 YYNGEE. The CDR3 region has the DNA TGTGCCAGCAGCGTTCAGAGCCAGAAGGGCTCCGAGCAGTACTTC. This sequence encodes CASSVQSQKGSEQYF.

The J gene is TRBJ2-3, the V gene TRBV5-5; D may be TRBD2 (7 bases). The length of the CDR3 is 14 residues. Looked up from germline, CDR1 is SGHKS and CDR2 is YYEKEE (reference sequence). With 5 bases removed from V and 2 bases from J, the gap between germline ends came to 12 bases. The CDR3 DNA reads TGTGCCAGCAGTACAGGGAGGGCCACAGATACGCAGTATTTT. It codes for CASSTGRATDTQYF.

This clonotype was picked up a small number of times. The DNA is omitted, as the CDR3 cannot be located on it reliably, and the CDR3 follows TCRdb's listing. The CDR3 sequence: CASSPRLKNCFF. This chain joins TRBV11-2 and TRBJ1-4. The CDR3 is 12 amino acids long, termini counted. From germline, CDR1 is SGHAT and CDR2 FQNNGV.